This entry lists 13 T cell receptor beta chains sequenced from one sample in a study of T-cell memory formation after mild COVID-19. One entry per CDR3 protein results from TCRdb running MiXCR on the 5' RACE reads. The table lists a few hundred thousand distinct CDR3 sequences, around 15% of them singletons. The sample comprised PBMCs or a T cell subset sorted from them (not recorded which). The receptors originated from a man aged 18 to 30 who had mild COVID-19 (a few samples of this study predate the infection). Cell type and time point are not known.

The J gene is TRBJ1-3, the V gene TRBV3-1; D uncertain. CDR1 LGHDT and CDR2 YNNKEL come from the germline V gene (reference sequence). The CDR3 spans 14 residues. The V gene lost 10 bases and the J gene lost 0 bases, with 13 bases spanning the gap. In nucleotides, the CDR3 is TGTGCCACCACGATGGGGAGCTCTGGAAACACCATATATTTT. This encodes CATTMGSSGNTIYF.

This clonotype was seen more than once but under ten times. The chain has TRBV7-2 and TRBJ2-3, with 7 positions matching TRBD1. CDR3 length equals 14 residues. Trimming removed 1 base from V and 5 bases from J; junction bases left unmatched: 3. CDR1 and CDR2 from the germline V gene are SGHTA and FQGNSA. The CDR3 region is CASSLGGGLDTQYF. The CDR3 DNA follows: TGTGCCAGCAGCTTAGGAGGGGGCTTAGATACGCAGTATTTT. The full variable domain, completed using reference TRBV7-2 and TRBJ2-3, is GAGVSQSPSNKVTEKGKDVELRCDPISGHTALYWYRQSLGQGLEFLIYFQGNSAPDKSGLPSDRFSAERTGGSVSTLTIQRTQQEDSAVYLCASSLGGGLDTQYFGPGTRLTVL.

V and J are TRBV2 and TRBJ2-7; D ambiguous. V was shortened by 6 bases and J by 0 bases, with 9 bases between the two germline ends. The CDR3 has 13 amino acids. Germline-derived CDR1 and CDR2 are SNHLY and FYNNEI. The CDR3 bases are TGTGCCAGCAGGGACGGGCCCTCCTACGAGCAGTACTTC. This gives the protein CASRDGPSYEQYF.

The CDR3 nucleotides are TGCGCCAGCGCAGGGGGCGACGGGGAGCTGTTTTTT. It codes for CASAGGDGELFF. The rearrangement links TRBV5-1 to TRBJ2-2, with 8 bases lining up with TRBD1. There are 12 residues in the CDR3. The germline gives CDR1 SGHRS, CDR2 YFSETQ. The V segment lost 7 bases and the J segment 7 bases; nucleotides outside the gene matches: 3. Together with reference TRBV5-1 and TRBJ2-2, the CDR3 gives the full variable domain: KAGVTQTPRYLIKTRGQQVTLSCSPISGHRSVSWYQQTPGQGLQFLFEYFSETQRNKGNFPGRFSGRQFSNSRSEMNVSTLELGDSALYLCASAGGDGELFFGEGSRLTVL.

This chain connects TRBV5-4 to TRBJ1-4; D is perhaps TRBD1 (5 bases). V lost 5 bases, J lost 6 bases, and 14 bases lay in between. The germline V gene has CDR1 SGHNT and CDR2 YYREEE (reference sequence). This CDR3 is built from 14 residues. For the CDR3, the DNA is TGTGCCAGCAGTCGGGACGGAGAGGATGAAAAACTGTTTTTT. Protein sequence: CASSRDGEDEKLFF.

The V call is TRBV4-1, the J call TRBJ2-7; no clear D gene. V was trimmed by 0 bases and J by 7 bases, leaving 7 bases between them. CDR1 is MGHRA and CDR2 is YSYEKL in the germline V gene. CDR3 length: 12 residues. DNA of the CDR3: TGCGCCAGCAGCCAAGACTTCGGAGAGCAGTACTTC. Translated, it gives CASSQDFGEQYF.

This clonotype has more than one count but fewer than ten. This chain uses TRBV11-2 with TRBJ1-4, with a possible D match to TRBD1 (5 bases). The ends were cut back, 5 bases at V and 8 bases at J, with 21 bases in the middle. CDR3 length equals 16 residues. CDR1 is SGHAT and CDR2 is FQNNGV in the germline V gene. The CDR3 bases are TGTGCCAGCAGCCGAGAGGGCCGGATAAGGGGAGAAAAACTGTTTTTT. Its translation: CASSREGRIRGEKLFF.

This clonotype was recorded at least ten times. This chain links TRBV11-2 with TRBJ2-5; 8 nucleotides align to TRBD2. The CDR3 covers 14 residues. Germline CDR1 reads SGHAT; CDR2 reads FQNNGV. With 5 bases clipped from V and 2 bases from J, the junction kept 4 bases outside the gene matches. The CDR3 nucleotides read TGTGCCAGCAGCCGGACTAGCCGGCAAGAGACCCAGTACTTC. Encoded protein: CASSRTSRQETQYF.

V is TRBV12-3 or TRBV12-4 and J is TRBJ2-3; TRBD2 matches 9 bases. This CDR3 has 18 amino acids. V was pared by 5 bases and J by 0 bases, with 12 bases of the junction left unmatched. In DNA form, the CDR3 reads TGTGCCAGCAGTGGGGGGCCCCAGCGGGGGGCTAGCACAGATACGCAGTATTTT. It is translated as CASSGGPQRGASTDTQYF.

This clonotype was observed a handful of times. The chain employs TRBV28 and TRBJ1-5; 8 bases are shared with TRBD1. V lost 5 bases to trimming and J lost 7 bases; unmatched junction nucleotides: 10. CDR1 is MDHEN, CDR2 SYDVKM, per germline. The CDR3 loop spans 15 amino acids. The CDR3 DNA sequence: TGTGCCAGCAGTCTGGACAGGGCCTTCGTCCAGCCCCAGCATTTT. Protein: CASSLDRAFVQPQHF.

This CDR3 is CASSSLRDRGRNYGYTF. CDR3 DNA: TGTGCCAGCAGCTCGCTCCGGGACAGGGGGCGTAACTATGGCTACACCTTC. J is TRBJ1-2 and V is TRBV7-2; 12 bases agree with TRBD1. The germline V gene has CDR1 SGHTA and CDR2 FQGNSA. V was pared by 4 bases and J by 1 base, with 7 bases of the junction left unmatched. The CDR3 covers 17 residues.

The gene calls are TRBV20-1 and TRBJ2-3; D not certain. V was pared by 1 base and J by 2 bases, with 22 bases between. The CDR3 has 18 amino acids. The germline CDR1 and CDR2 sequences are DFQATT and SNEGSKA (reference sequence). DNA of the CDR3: TGCAGTGCTAGAGCCCCCCTTAATCTGCCTCCACCCACAGATACGCAGTATTTT. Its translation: CSARAPLNLPPPTDTQYF.

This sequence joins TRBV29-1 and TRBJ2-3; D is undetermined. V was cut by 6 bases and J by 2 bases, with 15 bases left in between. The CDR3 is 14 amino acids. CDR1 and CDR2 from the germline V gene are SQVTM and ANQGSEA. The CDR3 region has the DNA TGCAGCGTATCCAGGCAGGCAAACACAGATACGCAGTATTTT. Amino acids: CSVSRQANTDTQYF.